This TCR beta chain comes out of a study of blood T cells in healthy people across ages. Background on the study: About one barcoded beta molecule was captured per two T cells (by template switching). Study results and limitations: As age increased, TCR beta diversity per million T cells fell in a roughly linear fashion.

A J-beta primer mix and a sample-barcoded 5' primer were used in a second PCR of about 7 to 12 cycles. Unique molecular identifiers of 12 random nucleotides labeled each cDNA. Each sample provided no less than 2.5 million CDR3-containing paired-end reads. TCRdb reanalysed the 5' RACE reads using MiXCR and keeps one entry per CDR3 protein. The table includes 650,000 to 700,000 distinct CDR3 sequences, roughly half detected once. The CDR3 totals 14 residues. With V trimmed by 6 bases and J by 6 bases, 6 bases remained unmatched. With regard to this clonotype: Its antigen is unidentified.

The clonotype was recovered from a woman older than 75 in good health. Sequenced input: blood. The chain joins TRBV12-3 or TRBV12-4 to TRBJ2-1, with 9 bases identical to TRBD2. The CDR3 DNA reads TGTGCCAGCAGGGTTAGCGGGAGTGTCAATGAGCAGTTCTTC. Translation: CASRVSGSVNEQFF.